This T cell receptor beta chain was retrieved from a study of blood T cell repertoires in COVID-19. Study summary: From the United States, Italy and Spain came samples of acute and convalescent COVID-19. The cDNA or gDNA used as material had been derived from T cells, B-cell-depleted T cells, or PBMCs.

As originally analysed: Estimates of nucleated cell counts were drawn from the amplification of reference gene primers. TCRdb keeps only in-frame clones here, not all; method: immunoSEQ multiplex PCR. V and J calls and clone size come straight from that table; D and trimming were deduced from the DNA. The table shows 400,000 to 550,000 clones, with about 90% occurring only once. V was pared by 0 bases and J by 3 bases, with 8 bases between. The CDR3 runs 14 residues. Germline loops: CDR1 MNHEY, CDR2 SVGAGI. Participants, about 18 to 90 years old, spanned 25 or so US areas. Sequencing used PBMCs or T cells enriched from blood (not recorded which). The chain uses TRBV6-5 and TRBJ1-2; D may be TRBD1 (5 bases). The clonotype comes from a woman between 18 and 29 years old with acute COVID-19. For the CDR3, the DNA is TGTGCCAGCAGTTACTCTCAGGGCTACTATGGCTACACCTTC. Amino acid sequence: CASSYSQGYYGYTF.